The 8 T cell receptor beta chains below all came from one sample that was sequenced in a study of spatial heterogeneity in lung cancer. Noted time point: sample taken at primary tumor resection. Tumor, nontumor lung or frozen PBMC supplied whole RNA, sequenced without sorting. Via MiXCR, TCRdb re-called the 5' RACE reads, giving one row per CDR3 protein. The table records tens of thousands of distinct CDR3 sequences, under 7.5% of them present only once. Sequenced material: PBMCs, taken at surgery. The receptor set was obtained from a female donor with early-stage non-small cell lung cancer.

This clonotype was seen at least ten times. The V and J genes are TRBV2 and TRBJ1-2; the D gene is possibly TRBD1 (6 bases). Germline V gene lookup returns CDR1 SNHLY and CDR2 FYNNEI. The CDR3 is 13 residues long. V dropped 6 bases and J dropped 2 bases, with 10 bases sitting between them. The CDR3 coding sequence is TGTGCCAGCAGGATTACAGGGAACTATGGCTACACCTTC. Translated, it gives CASRITGNYGYTF.

This clonotype occurred many times. The genes are TRBV3-1 and TRBJ2-4; 8 bases are shared with TRBD2. The CDR3 is 17 amino acids. Germline V gene sequence: CDR1 LGHDT, CDR2 YNNKEL (reference sequence). After removal of 0 bases from V and 3 bases from J, the junction contained 7 bases not matched to a gene. DNA for the CDR3: TGTGCCAGCAGCCAAGATCGGACGGGGGGGTTCAAAAACATTCAGTACTTC. It translates to CASSQDRTGGFKNIQYF.

This clonotype was detected ten times or more. The chain has TRBV4-3 and TRBJ1-6; 7 nucleotides match TRBD1. The V segment lost 4 bases and the J segment 7 bases; nucleotides outside the gene matches: 13. CDR3 length: 17 amino acids. Germline lookup yields CDR1 LGHNA and CDR2 YSLEER. CDR3 nucleotide sequence: TGCGCCAGCAGCCGCGCAGGGGGGGGCCTAGGGAATTCACCCCTCCACTTT. Translated: CASSRAGGGLGNSPLHF.

This clonotype was observed at least ten times. This chain joins TRBV9 and TRBJ2-2; D perhaps matches TRBD1 (6 bases). From germline, CDR1 is SGDLS and CDR2 YYNGEE. CDR3 length: 14 residues. V lost 2 bases and J 5 bases, leaving 10 bases between the germline ends. The CDR3, as DNA: TGTGCCAGCAGCGTCATAGGGGGTACCGGGGAGCTGTTTTTT. This encodes CASSVIGGTGELFF.

This clonotype was seen at least ten times. This sequence joins TRBV6-2 or TRBV6-3 and TRBJ2-3, with D perhaps matching TRBD2 (5 bases). The germline V and J ends were trimmed by 6 bases and 1 base, with 17 bases remaining between them. The germline CDR1 and CDR2 sequences are MNHEY and SVGEGT. The CDR3 has 16 residues. CDR3 DNA sequence: TGTGCCAGCAGCTCATCTCTAACGCGGGGCACAGATACGCAGTATTTT. This gives the protein CASSSSLTRGTDTQYF.

This clonotype was detected many times. V usage is TRBV7-8 and J usage is TRBJ1-4, with a weak D call TRBD1 (6 bases). The germline CDR1 and CDR2 sequences are SGHVS and FQNEAQ. The CDR3 contains 16 residues. The V and J ends lost 6 bases and 0 bases respectively, with 14 bases between them. CDR3 bases: TGTGCCAGCAGGTCGGAGCCAGGGGCAACTAATGAAAAACTGTTTTTT. Amino acids: CASRSEPGATNEKLFF.

The chain carries TRBV7-2 and TRBJ2-3, with 12 bases identical to TRBD2. After removal of 1 base from V and 5 bases from J, the junction contained 7 bases not matched to a gene. The germline CDR1 and CDR2 sequences are SGHTA and FQGNSA. The CDR3 extends over 17 amino acids. CDR3 bases: TGTGCCAGCAGCTTAGGGGCTAGCGGGGGGGCCCGAGATACGCAGTATTTT. Translated: CASSLGASGGARDTQYF. The whole variable domain, remainder taken from reference TRBV7-2 and TRBJ2-3, is GAGVSQSPSNKVTEKGKDVELRCDPISGHTALYWYRQSLGQGLEFLIYFQGNSAPDKSGLPSDRFSAERTGGSVSTLTIQRTQQEDSAVYLCASSLGASGGARDTQYFGPGTRLTVL.

This clonotype has at least ten counts. The CDR3: CATTELQNTEAFF. DNA of the CDR3: TGTGCCACCACCGAGCTACAGAACACTGAAGCTTTCTTT. This chain links TRBV10-3 with TRBJ1-1, with D unresolved. The germline V gene encodes CDR1 ENHRY and CDR2 SYGVKD. The CDR3 totals 13 residues. Trimming left V 10 bases short and J 1 base short, with 13 bases between.